This record concerns one T cell receptor (beta chain) sequence. The sample comes from a study of shared clonotypes between healthy human individuals. Original processing notes: ImmunoSEQ junction-only sequences lacked quality scores, so their filtering differed. Clones were sequenced by immunoSEQ multiplex PCR, and TCRdb holds only the in-frame ones, with some missing. The DNA gave D and trimming, while V, J and clone size come from that table. The table lists about 680,000 clones, approximately 90% of them singletons. Terminally differentiated effector memory CD45RA+ cells were excluded by CCR7 positive selection of CD45RO-negative cells. J was trimmed by 3 bases and V by 4 bases; bases with no gene match: 9. Germline CDR1 SEHNR, CDR2 FQNEAQ (reference sequence). The length of the CDR3 is 15 residues.

The sequence derives from a man aged 30 to 45 in good health. The sample was naive CD8+ T cells sorted from blood. The rearrangement links TRBV7-9 to TRBJ2-7; 7 bases map to TRBD1. The CDR3 loop is CASSSETGLSYEQYF. CDR3 DNA sequence: TGTGCCAGCAGCTCAGAGACAGGGTTAAGCTACGAGCAGTACTTC. Drawing the rest from reference TRBV7-9 and TRBJ2-7, the complete variable domain is DTGVSQNPRHKITKRGQNVTFRCDPISEHNRLYWYRQTLGQGPEFLTYFQNEAQLEKSRLLSDRFSAERPKGSFSTLEIQRTEQGDSAMYLCASSSETGLSYEQYFGPGTRLTVT.